This TCR beta chain was obtained from a study of blood T cell repertoires in COVID-19. Study at large: From the United States, Italy and Spain came samples of acute and convalescent COVID-19. T cells, B-cell-depleted T cells, or PBMCs provided the cDNA or gDNA that served as material.

Trimming removed 5 bases from V and 11 bases from J, with 22 bases in between. CDR3 size: 15 residues. Germline CDR1 LNHDA, CDR2 SQIVND (reference sequence). Per the original methods: By means of reference gene primer amplification, nucleated cell counts were estimated. Only in-frame clones appear in the TCRdb table, and some are missing; sequencing was by immunoSEQ multiplex PCR. The V and J calls and clone size are taken from that table; D and trimming were inferred from the DNA. The sample shows about 150,000 clones, 70% to 90% of them seen only once. Enrolled during active infection, Seattle patients were then followed longitudinally.

Sequences were obtained from peripheral blood. The TCR was taken from a woman aged 80 or older with COVID-19, enrolled during active disease. The chain employs TRBV19 and TRBJ1-5; D might be TRBD1 (5 bases). For the CDR3, the DNA is TGTGCCAGTAGTCCACCGAACCGGGCCGCGGGGGCCCAGCATTTT. Its protein product is CASSPPNRAAGAQHF.